This T cell receptor beta chain was captured by sequencing in a study of TIL therapy for anti-PD-1-resistant metastatic lung cancer (dated by TCRdb to the early 2020s). Study-level background: Before any PD-1/PD-L1 blockade was given, tumors were harvested, nivolumab was then administered, and patients who progressed went on to receive lymphodepletion, an infusion of expanded TIL, and IL-2. Enrolled patients had a median age of around 50 years (range about 38-85) and a median tumor PD-L1 proportion score of around 6%. Most of the cohort had lung adenocarcinoma, including a few EGFR-mutant tumors and two ALK-rearranged tumors, and half of the patients were either current or former smokers. Across the cohort, whole-exome sequencing showed a median non-synonymous tumor mutation burden of approximately 1.5 mutations per megabase. Tumor and peripheral blood T cell receptor beta sequencing was used to track clonotypes across tumor, expanded TIL product and serial blood samples. Results and caveats for the whole study, not just this receptor: The study protocol defined all tumor marker inferences as exploratory. Because the cohort was highly selected, with more treatment-naive, never-smoker and oncogene-addicted patients than is typical, generalizability is limited. The baseline peripheral repertoire was partially replaced by infused TIL clonotypes, which then decayed over months, and no apparent association between persistence and response was found.

CDR1 and CDR2 are drawn from the germline V gene (reference sequence): PRHDT, FYEKMQ. The junction shows trimming of 0 bases on V and 2 bases on J, plus 10 bases between the germline ends. The CDR3 measures 15 amino acids from cysteine to phenylalanine. CDR3 DNA only is kept here, 45 bases in frame from base 1. TCR beta CDR3 regions were amplified from genomic DNA with the immunoSEQ v3 hsTCRB kit using bias-controlled multiplex PCR. TCR libraries were sequenced on an Illumina NextSeq 500 to around 1.8 million read pairs for survey level or roughly 5-6.5 million for deep level. The authors processed their data as follows. V, D and J genes were assigned, non-productive sequences were removed, and clonality was reported by immunoSEQ Analyzer software. Repertoires were compared using productive Simpson clonality and Morisita overlap index of productive TRB rearrangements between infused TIL and blood. For each clone in blood, the absolute clonotype count was estimated by multiplying the lymphocyte count by the CD3+ fraction and by the clone's productive frequency. Drawn from immuneACCESS, this table holds only the in-frame rearrangements with V and J called that TCRdb kept. Clones are partly lost; checked studies trace under half to an unresolved V gene and leave the rest unexplained. V, J and clone size are those of that table, while D and trimming were read from the DNA. For this sample there are 25,000 to 40,000 clones; about 79% appear just once. The ten most abundant clones make up 2.5% to 3% of the sample.

As to this clone: Its recognized antigen is unknown. No much larger clone exists at a distance of one base, and base qualities are not known. Different DNA sequences within this sample yield the same CDR3.

Per the publication, the time point label means: pre-treatment sample, taken before nivolumab and TIL therapy. A phase I trial run at two centers enrolled adults with stage 4 NSCLC between October 2017 and early 2020. The samples were drawn from an open-label, single-arm phase I trial testing tumor-infiltrating lymphocyte therapy combined with nivolumab in advanced non-small cell lung cancer. Blood mononuclear cells from EDTA tubes were isolated by Ficoll gradient, snap-frozen as pellets, and DNA was extracted with a Qiagen mini-prep kit. The V gene is TRBV13 and the J gene is TRBJ2-5; the D segment cannot be called with confidence. The clonotype originates from a woman aged 25-80 years with non-small cell lung cancer. The sequenced sample was blood, obtained at baseline. The CDR3 protein: CASSLGDRDQETQYF. The nucleotides are TGTGCCAGCAGCTTAGGGGATAGGGATCAAGAGACCCAGTACTTC.